The clone carrying this T cell receptor (beta chain) appeared a few times. Per the authors' pipeline: Reference gene primer amplification gave estimated nucleated cell counts. Assay used: immunoSEQ multiplex PCR; TCRdb lists only in-frame clones, some missing. V, J and clone size reflect that table, while D and trimming were determined from the DNA. This table has roughly 200,000 clones, over 70% appearing once. This sample was included in a study of blood T cell repertoires in COVID-19. Whole-study context: COVID-19 samples, acute and convalescent, were from the United States, Italy and Spain. PBMCs, B-cell-depleted T cells, or T cells were the source of the cDNA or gDNA that made up the material.

V lost 6 bases and J 1 base, leaving 25 bases between the germline ends. This CDR3 is built from 19 residues. Germline values: CDR1 MDHEN, CDR2 SYDVKM. Sequencing was performed on peripheral blood. This TCR was recovered from an older woman with acute or convalescent COVID-19. The rearrangement joins TRBV28 to TRBJ1-5; D is perhaps TRBD1 (6 bases). CDR3 DNA: TGTGCCAGCAGCCCCGCGGGTGGCAGGGGCGGTAACAGCAATCAGCCCCAGCATTTT. Encoded protein: CASSPAGGRGGNSNQPQHF.